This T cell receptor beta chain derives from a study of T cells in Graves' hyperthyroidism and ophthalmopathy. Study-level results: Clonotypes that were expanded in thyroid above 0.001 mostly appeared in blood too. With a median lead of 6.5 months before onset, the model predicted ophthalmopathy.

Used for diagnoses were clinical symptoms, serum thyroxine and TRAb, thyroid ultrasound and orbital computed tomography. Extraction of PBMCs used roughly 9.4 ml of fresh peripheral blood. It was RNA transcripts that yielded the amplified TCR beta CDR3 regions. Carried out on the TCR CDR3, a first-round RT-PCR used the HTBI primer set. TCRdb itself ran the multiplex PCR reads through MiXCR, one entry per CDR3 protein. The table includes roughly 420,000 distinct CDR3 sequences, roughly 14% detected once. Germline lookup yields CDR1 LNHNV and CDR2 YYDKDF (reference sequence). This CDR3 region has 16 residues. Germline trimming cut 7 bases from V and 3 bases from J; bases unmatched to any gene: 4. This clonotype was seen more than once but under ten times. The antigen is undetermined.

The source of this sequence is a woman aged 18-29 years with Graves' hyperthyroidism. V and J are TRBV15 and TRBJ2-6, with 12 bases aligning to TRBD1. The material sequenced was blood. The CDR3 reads CATNRDRGLGANVLTF. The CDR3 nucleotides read TGTGCCACCAACCGGGACAGGGGGCTTGGGGCCAACGTCCTGACTTTC.